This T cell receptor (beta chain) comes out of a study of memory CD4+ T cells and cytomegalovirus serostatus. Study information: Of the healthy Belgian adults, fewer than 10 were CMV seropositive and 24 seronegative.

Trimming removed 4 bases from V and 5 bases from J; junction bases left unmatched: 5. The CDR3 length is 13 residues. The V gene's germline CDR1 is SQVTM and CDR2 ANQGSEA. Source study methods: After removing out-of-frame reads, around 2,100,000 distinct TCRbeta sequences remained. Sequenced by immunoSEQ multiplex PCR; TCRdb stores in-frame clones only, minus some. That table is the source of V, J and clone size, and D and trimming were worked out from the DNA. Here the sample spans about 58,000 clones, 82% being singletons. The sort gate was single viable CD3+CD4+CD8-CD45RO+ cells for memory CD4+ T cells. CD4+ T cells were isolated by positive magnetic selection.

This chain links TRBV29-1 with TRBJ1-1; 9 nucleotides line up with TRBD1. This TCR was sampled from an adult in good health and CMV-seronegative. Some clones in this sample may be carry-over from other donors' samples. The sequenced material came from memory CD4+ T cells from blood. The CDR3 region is CSVVVDRGTEAFF. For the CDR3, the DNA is TGCAGCGTTGTCGTCGACAGGGGGACTGAAGCTTTCTTT.